Here is one T cell receptor beta chain with its context. Its antigen remains unidentified. No qualities accompany the bases; no much larger clone lies one base away. This entry is derived from a study of cytomegalovirus exposure and HLA in healthy donors (dated by TCRdb to 2015 to 2018). In terms of the full investigation: According to a later analysis, the 120 or so validation repertoires were produced on the same platform as the 666 repertoires of the first cohort. The aim of the study was to test whether cataloging public T cell receptors could identify signatures of past pathogen exposure. Along with the roughly 700-subject first cohort, a separate validation cohort of 120 different subjects was used. High-throughput TCR immunosequencing, statistical association of individual TCRs with disease status, and machine learning were combined to predict cytomegalovirus infection status.

The CDR3 measures 15 amino acids from cysteine to phenylalanine. Here the CDR3 DNA is all that survives: 45 bases in frame from base 1. Sequences SGHNT (CDR1) and YENEEA (CDR2) are obtained from the germline V gene. V is cut back by 6 bases and J by 8 bases, with 4 bases in the junction unmatched. Separate from the roughly 660-subject first cohort, the validation cohort of around 130 subjects was the group to which the donors belonged. The library was built by means of the immunoSEQ multiplex PCR assay. The paper's processing steps were these. A statistical classification framework was built for diagnosing cytomegalovirus status from the catalog of TCR beta chain sequences. Drawn from immuneACCESS, this table holds only the in-frame rearrangements with V and J called that TCRdb kept. Clones are partly lost; checked studies trace under half to an unresolved V gene and leave the rest unexplained. V and J calls and clone size are given by that table; D and trimming were obtained from the DNA. Within this sample are about 200,000 clones, with 70% to 85% of them counted one time only. The biggest ten clones account for roughly 12% of the sample.

Overall study results and their limits: Of the cluster scores, around 95% were above 0 in a later analysis, which found that TCRs clustered in the first cohort also tended to co-occur in the 95 to 150 validation repertoires. The authors suggested that the approach could potentially be generalized to other disease states and immunological phenotypes. A later analysis had no HLA typing for the validation cohort, so co-occurrence there was scored across all 110 or so repertoires. Cytomegalovirus status was reported to be diagnosed by the classifier with high specificity and sensitivity in both the original and validation cohorts. The study listed 164 TCR beta chains as associated with cytomegalovirus. A few of the identified cytomegalovirus-associated TCR beta chains were confirmed in vitro to be specific for cytomegalovirus antigens. Most TCR sequences were seen in very few donors, while some public TCRs were found in many individuals.

The rearranged segments are TRBV11-3 and TRBJ2-1, and 16 junctional nucleotides match TRBD2. This receptor was identified in a woman between 25 and 40 years old in good health and CMV-seropositive. Material: PBMCs. The DNA sequence reads TGTGCCAGCAGTTCGGGACTAGCGGGAGGGGATGAGCAGTTCTTC. This gives the protein CASSSGLAGGDEQFF.